This T cell receptor (beta chain) is from a study of shared T cell receptors in the human thymus. TCRdb's copy holds only in-frame clones and misses some; the assay was immunoSEQ multiplex PCR. The sample yields approximately 760,000 clones, around 85% seen once. Per the germline V gene, CDR1 is SGHDN and CDR2 is FVKESK. There are 15 residues in the CDR3. Trimming at V came to 4 bases and at J to 3 bases, leaving 6 bases not matched to a gene. This same sample was also taken into another study, of human thymus T cells. That work contributes: Obtained as resections during corrective heart surgery, the thymus tissue was then studied.

The rearrangement joins TRBV14 to TRBJ2-4; 7 bases are shared with TRBD2. The TCR comes from a girl in the first two years of life with a congenital heart defect. The source material was thymocytes. The CDR3 DNA reads as TGTGCCAGCAGCCCAGATGGGGGGGTCAAAAACATTCAGTACTTC. Translation: CASSPDGGVKNIQYF.